This TCR beta chain was captured in a study of blood T cell repertoires in COVID-19 (dated by TCRdb to the early 2020s). As for the study more broadly: Samples from collaborators originated in the United States, Italy and Spain and spanned both the acute and convalescent phases of COVID-19. The material from the prospective study consisted of cDNA or gDNA derived from T cells, B-cell-depleted T cells, or PBMCs. The dataset comprised deeply sampled blood TCRbeta repertoires from subjects exposed to, actively infected with, or recovered from COVID-19. The repertoires were made available in a free public database intended to serve as a resource for research on the immune response to SARS-CoV-2. Samples came from the ongoing ImmuneRACE study (first 160 participants) plus 1,254 subjects from 6 global collaborators. Sample metadata almost always included a de-identified subject ID, COVID-19 status, age in years and sex. HLA class I and class II types, where available, came from metadata supplied by the sample provider rather than from assay-based typing. Study-wide conclusions, independent of this receptor: How much clinical and demographic metadata was included differed by source and by participant, and the metadata was provided uncurated.

A remark on this clone: Its antigen target is currently unknown. The record has no base qualities; no much larger clone is one base away.

Collaborating institutions collected whole blood in K2EDTA tubes following their own protocols. For TCRbeta analysis, collaborators shipped samples in one of three forms: frozen whole blood, isolated PBMCs, or DNA extracted from either of those sample types. TCRbeta CDR3 regions were amplified from genomic DNA using the immunoSEQ Assay, a bias-controlled multiplex PCR. From the authors' description of their analysis: The number of nucleated cells in each sample was estimated by amplification of reference gene primers within the assay. To quantify the absolute abundance of each unique TCRbeta CDR3 rearrangement, sequence reads were collapsed and filtered. For each sample, productive Simpson clonality was calculated by taking the square root of Simpson's diversity index across productive rearrangements. Imported from immuneACCESS, the table was reduced by TCRdb to in-frame sequences with V and J called. These copies leave out some clones; in studies compared against another copy, an unresolved V gene accounts for under half, and the cause of the remainder is not known. The V and J calls and the clone size are those of that table, but D and trimming were determined from the DNA. For this sample the table gives approximately 100,000 clones, of which roughly 91% were detected only once. The leading ten clones occupy approximately 20% of the sample.

V gives up 5 bases and J gives up 0 bases, and the segment between their germline ends measures 7 bases. The CDR3, from cysteine to phenylalanine, totals 13 residues. Solely the CDR3 DNA is kept, with 39 bases framed from the first base. Sequencing was done on a sample of peripheral blood. This TCR was sampled from a human donor with acute or convalescent COVID-19. The donor label of this sample is uncertain. The chain uses TRBV12-3 or TRBV12-4 and TRBJ1-1; the D gene is unclear. The sequence in DNA is TGTGCCAGCAGTAGAACAGTGAACACTGAAGCTTTCTTT. Translated, it gives CASSRTVNTEAFF.